These 19 T cell receptor beta chains came from one sample sequenced in a study of blood T cells in healthy people across ages. Together with a sample-barcoded 5' primer, a J-beta primer mix was included in a second PCR lasting about 6 to 12 cycles. TCRdb fed the 5' RACE reads into MiXCR, producing one record per CDR3 protein. The sample gives around 1.5 million distinct CDR3 sequences, 59% of which show up once; over 5% is in the top ten. The sequencing input was blood. Every receptor here comes from a man between 18 and 35 years old in good health.

The chain joins TRBV3-1 to TRBJ1-2; D possibly corresponds to TRBD1 (6 bases). CDR3 length: 12 amino acids. Trimming stripped 4 bases from V and 7 bases from J, with 10 bases between. Germline values: CDR1 LGHDT, CDR2 YNNKEL (reference sequence). DNA of the CDR3: TGTGCCAGCAGCCGGGACACTGGTGGCTACACCTTC. Its translation is CASSRDTGGYTF.

This clonotype has a handful of counts. The gene calls are TRBV5-6 and TRBJ2-1; TRBD2 aligns across 8 bases. V lost 0 bases and J lost 7; bases outside the gene matches: 3. The length of the CDR3 is 14 residues. Germline V CDR1 and CDR2: SGHDT, YYEEEE. CDR3 sequence (DNA): TGTGCCAGCAGCTTGGTAGCGGGGCTGAATGAGCAGTTCTTC. The encoded protein is CASSLVAGLNEQFF.

This clonotype has a handful of counts. The J gene is TRBJ1-2, the V gene TRBV29-1; 9 bases match TRBD1. J lost 3 bases, V lost 4 bases, and 0 bases had no gene match. Germline V lookup: CDR1 SQVTM, CDR2 ANQGSEA. The CDR3 sequence is 12 residues long. The CDR3 nucleotides read TGCAGCGTTGGGACAGGGGACTATGGCTACACCTTC. Its translation: CSVGTGDYGYTF.

This clonotype has just one count. The chain links TRBV7-6 to TRBJ2-2; TRBD1 agrees at 7 bases. The junction had 8 bases not matched to a gene; V was cut back by 5 bases and J by 2 bases. This CDR3 contains 16 residues. Germline lookup yields CDR1 SGHVS and CDR2 FNYEAQ. CDR3 sequence reads: CASSPWTGYNTGELFF. The CDR3 DNA follows: TGTGCCAGCAGCCCCTGGACAGGTTATAACACCGGGGAGCTGTTTTTT.

V usage is TRBV29-1 and J usage is TRBJ2-3; 10 nucleotides agree with TRBD2. The CDR3 totals 15 residues. Germline V gives CDR1 SQVTM, CDR2 ANQGSEA. The CDR3 DNA reads TGCAGTACCCCTAGCGGGGGTATAGCCACAGATACGCAGTATTTT. Its protein is CSTPSGGIATDTQYF.

The V and J genes are TRBV7-2 and TRBJ1-5; D unresolved. With 1 base removed from V and 4 bases from J, the gap between germline ends came to 8 bases. From germline, CDR1 is SGHTA and CDR2 FQGNSA. This CDR3 has 14 residues. The CDR3 DNA reads TGTGCCAGCAGCTTAGTACCCCAGAATCAGCCCCAGCATTTT. It encodes CASSLVPQNQPQHF. Full variable domain (rest looked up from reference TRBV7-2 and TRBJ1-5): GAGVSQSPSNKVTEKGKDVELRCDPISGHTALYWYRQSLGQGLEFLIYFQGNSAPDKSGLPSDRFSAERTGGSVSTLTIQRTQQEDSAVYLCASSLVPQNQPQHFGDGTRLSIL.

There are a few counts of this clonotype. This chain uses TRBV20-1 with TRBJ2-7; TRBD2 matches 16 bases. Germline loops: CDR1 DFQATT, CDR2 SNEGSKA (reference sequence). The ends lost 3 bases at V and 3 bases at J; junction bases unmatched: 11. CDR3 length equals 18 residues. The chain's CDR3 is CSASEGTSGGANYYEQYF. The CDR3 DNA follows: TGCAGTGCTAGTGAAGGGACTAGCGGGGGGGCCAATTACTACGAGCAGTACTTC.

The chain carries TRBV29-1 and TRBJ1-2; TRBD1 matches 7 bases. This CDR3 contains 15 residues. Per the germline V gene, CDR1 is SQVTM and CDR2 is ANQGSEA. V gave up 0 bases and J gave up 8 bases; unmatched junction bases: 12. The CDR3 DNA is TGCAGCGTTGAAGATCGCCGACAGGGATATTCCGGCTACACCTTC. It is translated as CSVEDRRQGYSGYTF.

V usage is TRBV7-6 and J usage is TRBJ2-4, with a tentative D call TRBD2 (5 bases). Judging by the DNA end, TRBJ2-7 fits better; the J call may be wrong. The CDR3 sequence is 14 residues long. The germline V gene encodes CDR1 SGHVS and CDR2 FNYEAQ. The CDR3 nucleotides are TGTGCCAGCAGCCCCACGGGATCGCACTACGAGCAGTACTTC. Translated: CASSPTGSHYEQYF.

This clonotype was seen a few times. The chain combines TRBV7-9 with TRBJ2-5; D might be TRBD1 or TRBD2, each matching 5 bases. CDR1 and CDR2 (germline): SEHNR, FQNEAQ (reference sequence). The CDR3 is 15 amino acids. V was trimmed by 5 bases and J by 3 bases, leaving 16 bases between them. The CDR3 DNA reads TGTGCCAGCAGCCCTGGGGACCCGGGGAAAGAGACCCAGTACTTC. Amino acids: CASSPGDPGKETQYF.

The chain has TRBV6-5 and TRBJ2-7; a weak D match, TRBD2 (7 bases). Germline values: CDR1 MNHEY, CDR2 SVGAGI. The CDR3 length is 13 residues. V gave up 2 bases and J gave up 6 bases, with 11 bases separating them. The CDR3 DNA sequence: TGTGCCAGCAGTTACCACAGGGAGGGCGAGCAGTACTTC. Protein product: CASSYHREGEQYF.

The chain carries TRBV27 and TRBJ1-4, with a tentative D call TRBD1 (6 bases). The germline CDR1 and CDR2 sequences are MNHEY and SMNVEV (reference sequence). CDR3 length: 15 residues. With 5 bases removed from V and 4 bases from J, the gap between germline ends came to 14 bases. As DNA, the CDR3 is TGTGCCAGCAGTGTCATGACAGGACTTAATGAAAAACTGTTTTTT. Amino acids: CASSVMTGLNEKLFF. The full variable domain, completed using reference TRBV27 and TRBJ1-4, is EAQVTQNPRYLITVTGKKLTVTCSQNMNHEYMSWYRQDPGLGLRQIYYSMNVEVTDKGDVPEGYKVSRKEKRNFPLILESPSPNQTSLYFCASSVMTGLNEKLFFGSGTQLSVL.

This clonotype was picked up a small number of times. The rearrangement links TRBV7-9 to TRBJ2-7; D is perhaps TRBD2 (5 bases). The CDR3 has 16 residues. The ends were cut back, 5 bases at V and 2 bases at J, with 19 bases in the middle. The V gene's germline CDR1 is SEHNR and CDR2 FQNEAQ (reference sequence). The CDR3 sequence: CASSHFGEDPPYEQYF. The CDR3 coding sequence is TGTGCCAGCAGCCATTTCGGGGAAGACCCTCCCTACGAGCAGTACTTC.

The chain uses TRBV6-5 and TRBJ2-7, with D unresolved. There are 14 residues in the CDR3. Trimming removed 2 bases from V and 5 bases from J, with 13 bases in between. The germline gives CDR1 MNHEY, CDR2 SVGAGI. CDR3 sequence: CASSYANSNHEQYF. CDR3 nucleotide sequence: TGTGCCAGCAGTTACGCTAATAGTAACCACGAGCAGTACTTC.

This sequence joins TRBV4-3 and TRBJ2-3, with TRBD2 identical over 11 bases. Germline CDR1 and CDR2: LGHNA and YSLEER. The junction had 10 bases not matched to a gene; V was cut back by 0 bases and J by 2 bases. The CDR3 spans 19 residues. The CDR3 DNA follows: TGCGCCAGCAGCCAAGACCGGACCCTTAGCGGGGGGGTCACAGATACGCAGTATTTT. Encoded protein: CASSQDRTLSGGVTDTQYF.

This clonotype was found a few times. The rearrangement joins TRBV10-3 to TRBJ2-7; TRBD1 aligns across 7 bases. Germline CDR1 is ENHRY and CDR2 is SYGVKD. The length of the CDR3 is 14 residues. Unmatched junction bases numbered 5, after V lost 6 bases and J lost 0 bases. CDR3 sequence (DNA): TGTGCCATCAGCCGGGACAGTGGCTCCTACGAGCAGTACTTC. Translated, it gives CAISRDSGSYEQYF.

This clonotype was observed a few times. J is TRBJ2-7 and V is TRBV9; 9 bases are shared with TRBD2. This CDR3 is built from 14 residues. The V and J ends lost 2 bases and 3 bases, in that order; junction bases with no gene match: 3. The germline gives CDR1 SGDLS, CDR2 YYNGEE. CDR3 coding DNA: TGTGCCAGCAGCGTCCTAGCGGGGAACTACGAGCAGTACTTC. Its translation: CASSVLAGNYEQYF.

The V gene is TRBV5-1, the J gene TRBJ2-5; TRBD2 matches 8 bases. The CDR3 loop spans 15 amino acids. CDR1 and CDR2 from the germline V gene are SGHRS and YFSETQ. V trimming: 4 bases; J trimming: 5 bases; junction bases outside the gene matches: 10. Here the CDR3 reads CASSPLTGGIETQYF. In DNA, the CDR3 is TGCGCCAGCAGCCCCCTCACGGGGGGGATCGAGACCCAGTACTTC.

The chain employs TRBV20-1 and TRBJ2-7; 7 nucleotides agree with TRBD1. Germline lookup yields CDR1 DFQATT and CDR2 SNEGSKA (reference sequence). Germline trimming cut 1 base from V and 0 bases from J; bases unmatched to any gene: 6. The CDR3 length is 15 residues. The CDR3 nucleotides are TGCAGTGCTAGAGCTGGACAGGTTTCCTCCTACGAGCAGTACTTC. Its protein is CSARAGQVSSYEQYF.